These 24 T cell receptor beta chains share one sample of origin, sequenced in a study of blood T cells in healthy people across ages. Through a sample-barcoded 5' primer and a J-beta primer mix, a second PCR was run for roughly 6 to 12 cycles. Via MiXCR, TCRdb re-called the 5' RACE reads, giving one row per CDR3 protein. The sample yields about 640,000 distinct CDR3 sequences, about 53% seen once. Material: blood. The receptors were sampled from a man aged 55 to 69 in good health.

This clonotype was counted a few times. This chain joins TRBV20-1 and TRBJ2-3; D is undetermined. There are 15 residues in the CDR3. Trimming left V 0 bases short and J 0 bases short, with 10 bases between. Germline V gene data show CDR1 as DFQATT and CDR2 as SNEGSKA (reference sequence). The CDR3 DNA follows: TGCAGTGCTAGAGATGCAGGAGCTAGCACAGATACGCAGTATTTT. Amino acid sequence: CSARDAGASTDTQYF.

The CDR3 spells CASSYSGLAGLVGGTDTQYF. In DNA form, the CDR3 reads TGTGCCAGCAGTTACTCGGGACTAGCGGGGCTCGTCGGGGGCACAGATACGCAGTATTTT. This chain connects TRBV6-5 to TRBJ2-3, with 13 bases matching TRBD2. From germline, CDR1 is MNHEY and CDR2 SVGAGI. There are 20 residues in the CDR3. V shed 0 bases, J shed 1 base, and the junction held 10 bases outside the gene matches.

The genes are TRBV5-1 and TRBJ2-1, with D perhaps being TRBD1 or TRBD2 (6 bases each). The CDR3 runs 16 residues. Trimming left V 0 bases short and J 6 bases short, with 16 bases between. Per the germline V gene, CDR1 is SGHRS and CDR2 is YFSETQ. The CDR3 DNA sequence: TGCGCCAGCAGCTTGGATGGGGGGCGCCCGTTCAATGAGCAGTTCTTC. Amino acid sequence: CASSLDGGRPFNEQFF.

The CDR3 protein is CASSSNAGQGIGVQYF. DNA for the CDR3: TGTGCCAGCTCTAGTAATGCGGGACAGGGTATAGGCGTGCAGTACTTC. The J gene is TRBJ2-7, the V gene TRBV6-4; 9 positions agree with TRBD1. J lost 9 bases, V lost 8 bases, and 20 bases had no gene match. Germline V lookup: CDR1 MRHNA, CDR2 SNTAGT. The CDR3 has 16 amino acids.

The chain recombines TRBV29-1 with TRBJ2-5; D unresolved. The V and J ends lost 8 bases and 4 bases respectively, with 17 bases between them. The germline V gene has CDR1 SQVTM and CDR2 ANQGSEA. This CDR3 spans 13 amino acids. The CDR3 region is CSSAASLRETQYF. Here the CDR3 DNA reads TGCAGCTCGGCAGCGAGCTTGCGAGAGACCCAGTACTTC.

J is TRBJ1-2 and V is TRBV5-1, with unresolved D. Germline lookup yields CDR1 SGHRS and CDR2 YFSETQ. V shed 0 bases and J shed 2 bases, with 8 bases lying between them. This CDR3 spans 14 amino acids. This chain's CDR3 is CASSLARYNYGYTF. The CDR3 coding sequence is TGCGCCAGCAGCTTGGCTCGGTACAACTATGGCTACACCTTC.

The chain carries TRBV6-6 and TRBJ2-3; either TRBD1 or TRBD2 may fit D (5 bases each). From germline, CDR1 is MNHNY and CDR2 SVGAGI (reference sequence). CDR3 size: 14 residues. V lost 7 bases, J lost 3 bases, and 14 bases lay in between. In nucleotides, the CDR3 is TGTGCCAGCAACCAGGGACCCTTTACAGATACGCAGTATTTT. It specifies CASNQGPFTDTQYF.

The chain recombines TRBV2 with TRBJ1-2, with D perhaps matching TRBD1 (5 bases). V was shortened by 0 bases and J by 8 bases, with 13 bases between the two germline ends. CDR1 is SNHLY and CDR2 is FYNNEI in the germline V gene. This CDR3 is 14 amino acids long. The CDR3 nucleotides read TGTGCCAGCAGTGAAGCGCTTAACAGGCCGGGCTACACCTTC. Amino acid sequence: CASSEALNRPGYTF.

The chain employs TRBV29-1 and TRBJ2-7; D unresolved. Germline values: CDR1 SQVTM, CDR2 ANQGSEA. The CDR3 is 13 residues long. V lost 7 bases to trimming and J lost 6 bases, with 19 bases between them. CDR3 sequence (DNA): TGCAGCGCTGATTATGTAGGTACGGGCGAGCAGTACTTC. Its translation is CSADYVGTGEQYF.

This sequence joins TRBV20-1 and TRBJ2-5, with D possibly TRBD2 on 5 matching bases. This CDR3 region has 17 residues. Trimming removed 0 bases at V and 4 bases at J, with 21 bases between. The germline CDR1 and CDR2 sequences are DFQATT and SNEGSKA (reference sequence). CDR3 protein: CSARDRIGRSGLETQYF. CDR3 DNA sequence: TGCAGTGCTAGAGATCGGATTGGTAGGAGCGGTTTAGAGACCCAGTACTTC.

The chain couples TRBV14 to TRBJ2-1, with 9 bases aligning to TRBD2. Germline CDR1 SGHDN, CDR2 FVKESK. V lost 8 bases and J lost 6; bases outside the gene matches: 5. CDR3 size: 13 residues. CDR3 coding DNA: TGTGCCAGCTACGGGACTAGCCTCAATGAGCAGTTCTTC. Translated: CASYGTSLNEQFF.

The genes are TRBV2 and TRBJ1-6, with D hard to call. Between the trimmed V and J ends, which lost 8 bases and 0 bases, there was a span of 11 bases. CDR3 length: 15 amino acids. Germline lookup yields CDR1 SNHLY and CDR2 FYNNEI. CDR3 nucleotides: TGTGCCAGCGTTCAGGAGAGCTCCTATAATTCACCCCTCCACTTT. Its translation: CASVQESSYNSPLHF.

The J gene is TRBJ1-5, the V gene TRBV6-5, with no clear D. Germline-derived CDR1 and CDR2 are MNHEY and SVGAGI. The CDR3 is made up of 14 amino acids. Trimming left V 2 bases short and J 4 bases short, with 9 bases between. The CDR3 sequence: CASSYGAGNQPQHF. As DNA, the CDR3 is TGTGCCAGCAGTTACGGTGCTGGAAATCAGCCCCAGCATTTT.

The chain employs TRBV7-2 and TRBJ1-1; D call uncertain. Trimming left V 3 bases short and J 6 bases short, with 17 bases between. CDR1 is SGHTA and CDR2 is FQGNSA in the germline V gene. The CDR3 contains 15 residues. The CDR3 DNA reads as TGTGCCAGCAGCTTGGGTCCGGGATTTTTCTCTGAAGCTTTCTTT. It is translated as CASSLGPGFFSEAFF.

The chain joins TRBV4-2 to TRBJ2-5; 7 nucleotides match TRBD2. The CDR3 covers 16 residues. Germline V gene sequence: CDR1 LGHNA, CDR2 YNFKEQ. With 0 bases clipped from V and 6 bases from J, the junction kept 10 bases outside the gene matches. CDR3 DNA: TGTGCCAGCAGCCAAGATTGGCCTAGCGGCGGCAAGACCCAGTACTTC. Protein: CASSQDWPSGGKTQYF.

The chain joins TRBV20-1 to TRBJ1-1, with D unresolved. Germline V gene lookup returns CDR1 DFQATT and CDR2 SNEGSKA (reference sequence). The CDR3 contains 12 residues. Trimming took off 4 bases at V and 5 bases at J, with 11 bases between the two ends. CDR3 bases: TGCAGTGCTACGCCGGGTGGGACTGAAGCTTTCTTT. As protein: CSATPGGTEAFF.

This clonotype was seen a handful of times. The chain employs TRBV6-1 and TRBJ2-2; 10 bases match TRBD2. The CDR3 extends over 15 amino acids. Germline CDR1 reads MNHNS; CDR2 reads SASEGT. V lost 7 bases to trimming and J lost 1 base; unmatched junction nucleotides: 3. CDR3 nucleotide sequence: TGTGCCAGCACCCGACTAGCGGGGAACACCGGGGAGCTGTTTTTT. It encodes CASTRLAGNTGELFF.

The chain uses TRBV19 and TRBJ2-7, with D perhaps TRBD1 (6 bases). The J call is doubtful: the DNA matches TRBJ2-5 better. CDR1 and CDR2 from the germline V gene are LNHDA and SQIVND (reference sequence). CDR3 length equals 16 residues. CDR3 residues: CASSLNPGAGRETQYF. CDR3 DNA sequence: TGTGCCAGTAGTCTTAACCCAGGGGCAGGTCGCGAGACCCAGTACTTC.

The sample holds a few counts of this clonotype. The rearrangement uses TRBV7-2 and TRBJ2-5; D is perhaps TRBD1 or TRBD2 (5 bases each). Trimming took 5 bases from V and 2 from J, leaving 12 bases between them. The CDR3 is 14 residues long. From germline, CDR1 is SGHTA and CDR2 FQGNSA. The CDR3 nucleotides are TGTGCCAGCAGCAGACCGGGGCCGCAAGAGACCCAGTACTTC. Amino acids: CASSRPGPQETQYF.

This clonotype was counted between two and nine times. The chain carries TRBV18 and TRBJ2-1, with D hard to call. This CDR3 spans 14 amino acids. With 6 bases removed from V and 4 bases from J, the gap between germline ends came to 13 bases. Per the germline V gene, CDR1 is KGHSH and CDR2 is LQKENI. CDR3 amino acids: CASSLNSAYNEQFF. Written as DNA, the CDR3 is TGTGCCAGCTCCCTTAATTCCGCATACAATGAGCAGTTCTTC.

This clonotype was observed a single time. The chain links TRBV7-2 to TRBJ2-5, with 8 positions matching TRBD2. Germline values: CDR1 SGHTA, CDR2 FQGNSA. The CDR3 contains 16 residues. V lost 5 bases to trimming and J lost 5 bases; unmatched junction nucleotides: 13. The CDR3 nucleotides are TGTGCCAGCAGCCCCGGCGTAGCGGGGTTCTTGGAGACCCAGTACTTC. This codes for CASSPGVAGFLETQYF.

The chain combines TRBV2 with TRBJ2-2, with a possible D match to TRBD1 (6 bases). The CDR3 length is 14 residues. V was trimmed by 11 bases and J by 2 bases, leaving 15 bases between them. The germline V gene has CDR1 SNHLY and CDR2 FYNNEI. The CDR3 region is CASRGDTNTGELFF. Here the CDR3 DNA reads TGTGCCTCGCGAGGGGACACCAACACCGGGGAGCTGTTTTTT.

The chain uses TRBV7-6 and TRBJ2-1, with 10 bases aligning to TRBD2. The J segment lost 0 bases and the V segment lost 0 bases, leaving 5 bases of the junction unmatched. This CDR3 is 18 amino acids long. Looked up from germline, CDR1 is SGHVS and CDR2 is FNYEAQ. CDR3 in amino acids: CASSLASSGGYSYNEQFF. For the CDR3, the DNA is TGTGCCAGCAGCTTAGCGAGTAGCGGGGGGTACTCCTACAATGAGCAGTTCTTC. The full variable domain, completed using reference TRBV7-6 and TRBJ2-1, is GAGVSQSPRYKVTKRGQDVALRCDPISGHVSLYWYRQALGQGPEFLTYFNYEAQQDKSGLPNDRFSAERPEGSISTLTIQRTEQRDSAMYRCASSLASSGGYSYNEQFFGPGTRLTVL.

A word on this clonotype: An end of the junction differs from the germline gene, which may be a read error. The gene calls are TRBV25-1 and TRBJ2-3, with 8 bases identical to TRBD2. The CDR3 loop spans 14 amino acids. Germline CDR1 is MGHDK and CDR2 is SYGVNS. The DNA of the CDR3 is TGTGCCAGCCAACCGGGGGGGGGCACAAATACGCAGTATTTT. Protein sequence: CASQPGGGTNTQYF.